The present TCR beta chain was sequenced within a study of T cells after yellow fever vaccination. MiXCR, run by TCRdb on the 5' RACE reads, gives a single entry per CDR3 protein. The sample carries some 350,000 distinct CDR3 sequences, roughly 9.4% recorded once. Study-wide points: Abundant bulk-derived clonotypes could contaminate FACS-sorted repertoires.

On this clonotype itself: What it binds is unknown.

CDR3 length: 13 residues. CDR1 is ENHRY, CDR2 SYGVKD, per germline. Trimming took off 5 bases at V and 1 base at J, with 6 bases between the two ends. The receptor was isolated from a young man who received the YFV17D yellow fever vaccine. The sequencing used PBMCs, collected on the day of the first yellow fever vaccination. This chain uses TRBV10-3 with TRBJ2-1, with a possible D match to TRBD2 (5 bases). CDR3 region: CAISPGSYNEQFF. CDR3 sequence (DNA): TGTGCCATCAGTCCGGGATCCTACAATGAGCAGTTCTTC.